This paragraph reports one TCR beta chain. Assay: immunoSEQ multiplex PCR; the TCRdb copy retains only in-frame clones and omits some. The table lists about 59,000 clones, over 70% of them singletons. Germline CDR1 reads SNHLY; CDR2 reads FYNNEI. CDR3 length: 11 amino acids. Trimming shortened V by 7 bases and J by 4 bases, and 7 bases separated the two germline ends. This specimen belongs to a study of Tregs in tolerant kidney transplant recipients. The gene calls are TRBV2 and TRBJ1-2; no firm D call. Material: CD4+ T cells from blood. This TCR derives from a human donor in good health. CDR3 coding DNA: TGTGCCAGCAAGTACTCCTATGGCTACACCTTC. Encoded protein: CASKYSYGYTF. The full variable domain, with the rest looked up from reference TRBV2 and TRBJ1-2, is EPEVTQTPSHQVTQMGQEVILRCVPISNHLYFYWYRQILGQKVEFLVSFYNNEISEKSEIFDDQFSVERPDGSNFTLKIRSTKLEDSAMYFCASKYSYGYTFGSGTRLTVV.